The source of this T cell receptor beta chain is a study of memory CD4+ T cells and cytomegalovirus serostatus. On the study more broadly: This sample comes from healthy Belgian adults, eight or nine CMV seropositive, 24 seronegative.

Single viable CD3+CD4+CD8-CD45RO+ cells were sorted as the memory CD4+ T cells. This clone was observed a few times. This CDR3 contains 15 residues. Germline CDR1 reads SGHTA; CDR2 reads FQGNSA. V gave up 1 base and J gave up 4 bases, with 13 bases separating them. Sequenced by immunoSEQ multiplex PCR; TCRdb stores in-frame clones only, minus some. Here the sample spans just under 95,000 clones, 80% being singletons. The V call is TRBV7-2, the J call TRBJ1-2, with no clear D. The receptor was isolated from an adult in good health and CMV-seropositive. Specimen: memory CD4+ T cells from blood. The CDR3 DNA reads as TGTGCCAGCAGCTTAGAGGCAGGAGGTGGCTATGGCTACACCTTC. Its translation is CASSLEAGGGYGYTF.